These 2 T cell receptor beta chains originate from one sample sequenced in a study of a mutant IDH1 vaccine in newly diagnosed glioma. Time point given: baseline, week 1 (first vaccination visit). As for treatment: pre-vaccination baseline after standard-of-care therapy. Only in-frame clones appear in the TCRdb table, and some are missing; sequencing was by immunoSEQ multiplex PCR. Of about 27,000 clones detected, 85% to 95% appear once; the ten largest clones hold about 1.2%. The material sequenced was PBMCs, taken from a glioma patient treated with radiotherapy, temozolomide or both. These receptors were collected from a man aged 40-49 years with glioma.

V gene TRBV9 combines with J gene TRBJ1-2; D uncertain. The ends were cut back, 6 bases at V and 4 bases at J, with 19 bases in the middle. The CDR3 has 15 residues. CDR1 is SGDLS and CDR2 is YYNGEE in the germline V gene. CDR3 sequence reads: CASIPHSRKTYGYTF. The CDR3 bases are TGTGCCAGCATACCGCACTCAAGAAAGACCTATGGCTACACCTTC.

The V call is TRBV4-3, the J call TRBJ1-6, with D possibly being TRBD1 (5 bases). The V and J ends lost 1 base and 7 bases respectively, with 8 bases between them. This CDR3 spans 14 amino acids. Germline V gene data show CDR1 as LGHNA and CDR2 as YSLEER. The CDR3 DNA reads TGCGCCAGCAGCCAAGGGGGGTACAATTCACCCCTCCACTTT. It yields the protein CASSQGGYNSPLHF.